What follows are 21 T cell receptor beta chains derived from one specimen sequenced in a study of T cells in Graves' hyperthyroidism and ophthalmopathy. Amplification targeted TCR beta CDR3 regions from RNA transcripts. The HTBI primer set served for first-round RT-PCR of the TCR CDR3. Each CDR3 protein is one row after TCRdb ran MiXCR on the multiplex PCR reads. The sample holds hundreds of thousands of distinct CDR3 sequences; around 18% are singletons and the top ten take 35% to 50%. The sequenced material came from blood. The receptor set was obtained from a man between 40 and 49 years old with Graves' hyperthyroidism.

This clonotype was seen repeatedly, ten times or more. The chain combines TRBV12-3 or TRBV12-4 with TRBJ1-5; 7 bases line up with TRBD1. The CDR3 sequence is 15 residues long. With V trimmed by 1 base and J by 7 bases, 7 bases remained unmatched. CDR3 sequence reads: CASSLGYRGEQPQHF. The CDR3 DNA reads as TGTGCCAGCAGTTTAGGGTACAGGGGCGAACAGCCCCAGCATTTT.

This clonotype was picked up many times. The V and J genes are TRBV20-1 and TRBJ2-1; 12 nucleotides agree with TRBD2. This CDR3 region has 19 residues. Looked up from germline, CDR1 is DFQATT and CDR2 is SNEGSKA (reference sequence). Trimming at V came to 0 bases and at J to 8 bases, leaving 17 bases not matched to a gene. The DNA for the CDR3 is TGCAGTGCTAGAGACCTAAAAGGCACGAGACTAGCGGGGGTGTATGAGCAGTTCTTC. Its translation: CSARDLKGTRLAGVYEQFF.

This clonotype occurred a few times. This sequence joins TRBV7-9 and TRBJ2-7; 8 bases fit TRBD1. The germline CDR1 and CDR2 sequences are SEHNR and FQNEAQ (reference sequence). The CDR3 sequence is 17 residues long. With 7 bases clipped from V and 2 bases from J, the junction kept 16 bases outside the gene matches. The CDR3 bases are TGTGCCAGCACGGGACAGGCCCCAGTCGAGGGAACCTACGAGCAGTACTTC. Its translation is CASTGQAPVEGTYEQYF.

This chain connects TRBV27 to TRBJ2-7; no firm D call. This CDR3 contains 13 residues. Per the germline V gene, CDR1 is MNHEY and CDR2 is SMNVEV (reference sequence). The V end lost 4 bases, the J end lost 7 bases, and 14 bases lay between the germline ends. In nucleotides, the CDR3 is TGTGCCAGCAGTTCGAATCGCGTCTCGGAGCAGTACTTC. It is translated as CASSSNRVSEQYF.

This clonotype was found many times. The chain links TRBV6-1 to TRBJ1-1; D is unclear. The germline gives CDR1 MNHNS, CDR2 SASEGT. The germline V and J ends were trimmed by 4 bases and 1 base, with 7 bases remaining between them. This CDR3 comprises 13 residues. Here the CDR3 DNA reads TGTGCCAGCAGTGTCTCGGCGAACACTGAAGCTTTCTTT. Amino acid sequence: CASSVSANTEAFF.

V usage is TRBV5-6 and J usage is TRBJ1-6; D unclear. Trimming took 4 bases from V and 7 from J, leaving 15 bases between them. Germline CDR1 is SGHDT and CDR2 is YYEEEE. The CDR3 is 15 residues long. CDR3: CASSPLGRGNSPLHF. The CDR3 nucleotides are TGTGCCAGCAGCCCTCTCGGAAGAGGGAATTCACCCCTCCACTTT.

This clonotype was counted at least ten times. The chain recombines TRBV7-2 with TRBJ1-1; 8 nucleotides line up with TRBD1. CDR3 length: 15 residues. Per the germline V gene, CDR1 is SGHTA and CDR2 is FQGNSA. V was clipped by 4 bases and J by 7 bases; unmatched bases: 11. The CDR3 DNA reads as TGTGCCAGCAGCTCCCCCGACAGGGGCAGGGTTGAAGCTTTCTTT. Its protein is CASSSPDRGRVEAFF. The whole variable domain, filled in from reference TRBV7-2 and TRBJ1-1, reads GAGVSQSPSNKVTEKGKDVELRCDPISGHTALYWYRQSLGQGLEFLIYFQGNSAPDKSGLPSDRFSAERTGGSVSTLTIQRTQQEDSAVYLCASSSPDRGRVEAFFGQGTRLTVV.

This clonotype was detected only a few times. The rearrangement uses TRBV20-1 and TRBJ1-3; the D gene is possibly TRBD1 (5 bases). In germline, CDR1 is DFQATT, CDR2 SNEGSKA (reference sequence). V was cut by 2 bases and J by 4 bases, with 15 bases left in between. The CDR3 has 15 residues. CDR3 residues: CSARPGARSGNTIYF. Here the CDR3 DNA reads TGCAGTGCTAGACCCGGGGCCCGCTCGGGAAACACCATATATTTT.

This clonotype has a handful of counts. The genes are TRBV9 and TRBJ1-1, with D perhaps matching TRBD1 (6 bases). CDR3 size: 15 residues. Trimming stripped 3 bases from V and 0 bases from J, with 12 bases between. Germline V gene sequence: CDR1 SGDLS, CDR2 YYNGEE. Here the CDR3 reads CASSATTGVNTEAFF. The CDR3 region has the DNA TGTGCCAGCAGCGCGACGACAGGAGTGAACACTGAAGCTTTCTTT. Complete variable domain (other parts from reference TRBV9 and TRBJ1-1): DSGVTQTPKHLITATGQRVTLRCSPRSGDLSVYWYQQSLDQGLQFLIQYYNGEERAKGNILERFSAQQFPDLHSELNLSSLELGDSALYFCASSATTGVNTEAFFGQGTRLTVV.

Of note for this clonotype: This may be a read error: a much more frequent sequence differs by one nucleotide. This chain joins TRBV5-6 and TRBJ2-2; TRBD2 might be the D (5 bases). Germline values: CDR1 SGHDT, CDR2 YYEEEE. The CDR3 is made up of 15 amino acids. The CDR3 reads CASSLSWTYTRELFF. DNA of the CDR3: TGTGCCAGCAGCTTGTCCTGGACTTACACCCGGGAGCTGTTTTTT.

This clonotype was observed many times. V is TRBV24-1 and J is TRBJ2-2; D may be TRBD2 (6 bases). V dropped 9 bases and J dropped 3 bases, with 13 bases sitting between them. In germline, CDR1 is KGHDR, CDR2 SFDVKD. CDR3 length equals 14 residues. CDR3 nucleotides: TGTGCCACCGCGGGGCCGAGGGACACCGGGGAGCTGTTTTTT. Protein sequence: CATAGPRDTGELFF.

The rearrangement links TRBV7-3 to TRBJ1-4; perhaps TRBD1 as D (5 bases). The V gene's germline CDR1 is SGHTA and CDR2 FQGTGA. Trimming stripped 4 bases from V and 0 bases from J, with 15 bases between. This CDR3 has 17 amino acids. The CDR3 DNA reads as TGTGCCAGCAGCTCGGGTCCAGGAGGGGCAACTAATGAAAAACTGTTTTTT. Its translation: CASSSGPGGATNEKLFF.

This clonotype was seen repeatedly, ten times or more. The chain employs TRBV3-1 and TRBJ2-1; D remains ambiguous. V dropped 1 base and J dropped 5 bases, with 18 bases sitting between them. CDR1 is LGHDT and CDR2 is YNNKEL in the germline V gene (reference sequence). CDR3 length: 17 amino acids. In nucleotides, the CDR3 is TGTGCCAGCAGCCAAGGGGCCCACGGCTTAGTTGACAATGAGCAGTTCTTC. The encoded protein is CASSQGAHGLVDNEQFF.

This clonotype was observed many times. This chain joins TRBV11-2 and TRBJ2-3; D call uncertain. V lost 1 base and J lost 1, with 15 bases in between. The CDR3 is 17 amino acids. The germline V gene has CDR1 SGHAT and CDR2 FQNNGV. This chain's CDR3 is CASSLAGRRWGTDTQYF. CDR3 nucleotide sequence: TGTGCCAGCAGCTTAGCAGGCAGGCGTTGGGGCACAGATACGCAGTATTTT.

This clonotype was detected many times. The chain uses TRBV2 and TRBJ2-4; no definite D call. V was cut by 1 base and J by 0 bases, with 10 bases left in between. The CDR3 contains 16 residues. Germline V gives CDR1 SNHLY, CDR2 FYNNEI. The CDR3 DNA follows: TGTGCCAGCAGTGAAGAGGGCAGGATAGCCAAAAACATTCAGTACTTC. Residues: CASSEEGRIAKNIQYF.

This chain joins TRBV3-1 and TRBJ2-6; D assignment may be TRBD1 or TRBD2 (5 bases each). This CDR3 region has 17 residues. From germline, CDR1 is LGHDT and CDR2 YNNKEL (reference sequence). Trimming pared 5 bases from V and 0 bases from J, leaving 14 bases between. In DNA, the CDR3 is TGTGCCAGCAGCTATCTAACGGGGCCCTCTGGGGCCAACGTCCTGACTTTC. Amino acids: CASSYLTGPSGANVLTF.

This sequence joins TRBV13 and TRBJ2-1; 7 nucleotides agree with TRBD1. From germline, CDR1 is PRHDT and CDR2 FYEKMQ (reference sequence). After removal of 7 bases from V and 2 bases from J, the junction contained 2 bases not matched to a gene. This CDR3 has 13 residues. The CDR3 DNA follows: TGTGCCAGCAATCAGGGGGCCTACAATGAGCAGTTCTTC. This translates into CASNQGAYNEQFF.

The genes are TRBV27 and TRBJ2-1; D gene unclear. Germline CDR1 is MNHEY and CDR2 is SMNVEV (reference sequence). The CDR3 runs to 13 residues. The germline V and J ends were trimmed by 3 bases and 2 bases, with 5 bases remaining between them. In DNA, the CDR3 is TGTGCCAGCAGTTTTTCTGCCTACAATGAGCAGTTCTTC. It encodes CASSFSAYNEQFF.

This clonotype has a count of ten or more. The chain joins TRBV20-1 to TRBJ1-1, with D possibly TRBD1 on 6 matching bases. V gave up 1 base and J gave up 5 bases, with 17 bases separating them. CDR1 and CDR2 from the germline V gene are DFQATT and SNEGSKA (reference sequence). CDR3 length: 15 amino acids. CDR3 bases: TGCAGTGCTAGAGTTCGGGGGGGCTTATTGACTGAAGCTTTCTTT. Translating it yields CSARVRGGLLTEAFF.

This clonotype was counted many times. The CDR3 here is CASSDSGLAGGLAYEQYF. The CDR3 DNA is TGTGCCAGCAGTGACTCGGGACTAGCGGGGGGGTTGGCTTACGAGCAGTACTTC. The chain carries TRBV2 and TRBJ2-7, with 16 bases matching TRBD2. The germline CDR1 and CDR2 sequences are SNHLY and FYNNEI. The CDR3 is made up of 18 amino acids. The V gene end was trimmed by 3 bases and the J gene end by 4 bases; junction bases not matched to a gene: 9.

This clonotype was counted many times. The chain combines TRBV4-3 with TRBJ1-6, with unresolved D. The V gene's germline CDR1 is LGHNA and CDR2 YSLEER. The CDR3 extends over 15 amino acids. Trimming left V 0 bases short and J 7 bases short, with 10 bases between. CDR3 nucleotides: TGCGCCAGCAGCCAAGAGACCGAGAACAATTCACCCCTCCACTTT. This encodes CASSQETENNSPLHF.